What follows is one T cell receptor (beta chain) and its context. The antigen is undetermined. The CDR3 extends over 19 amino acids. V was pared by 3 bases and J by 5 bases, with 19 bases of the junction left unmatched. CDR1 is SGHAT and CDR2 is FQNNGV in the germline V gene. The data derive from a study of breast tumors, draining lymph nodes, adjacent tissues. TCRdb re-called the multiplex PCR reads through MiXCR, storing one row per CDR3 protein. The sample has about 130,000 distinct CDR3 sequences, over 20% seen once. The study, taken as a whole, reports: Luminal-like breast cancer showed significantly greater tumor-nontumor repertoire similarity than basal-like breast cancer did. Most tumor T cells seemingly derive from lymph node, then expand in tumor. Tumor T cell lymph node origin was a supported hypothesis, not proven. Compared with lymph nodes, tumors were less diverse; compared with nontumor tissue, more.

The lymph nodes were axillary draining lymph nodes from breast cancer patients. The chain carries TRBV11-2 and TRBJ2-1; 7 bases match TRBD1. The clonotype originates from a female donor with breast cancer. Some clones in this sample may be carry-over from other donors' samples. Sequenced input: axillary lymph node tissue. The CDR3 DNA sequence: TGTGCCAGCAGCTTCTGGGCAGGGGGAACGGGTGGGGACGACAATGAGCAGTTCTTC. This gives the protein CASSFWAGGTGGDDNEQFF.